These 9 T cell receptor beta chains came from one sample sequenced in a study of blood T cells in healthy people across ages. Primed by a sample-barcoded 5' primer and a J-beta primer mix, a second PCR proceeded for about 7 to 11 cycles. TCRdb called the 5' RACE reads again in MiXCR, with one record for every CDR3 protein. The sample carries over 550,000 distinct CDR3 sequences, about 30% recorded once. Sample: blood. These receptor sequences come from a woman aged 80 or older in good health.

The V and J genes are TRBV20-1 and TRBJ1-2, with 10 bases identical to TRBD1. Germline V CDR1 and CDR2: DFQATT, SNEGSKA (reference sequence). V trimming: 6 bases; J trimming: 7 bases; junction bases outside the gene matches: 14. This CDR3 has 15 residues. The CDR3 sequence: CSAAAGTGDWGGYTF. The CDR3 DNA reads TGCAGTGCAGCAGCCGGGACAGGGGATTGGGGTGGCTACACCTTC.

Ten or more counts support this clonotype. This chain connects TRBV19 to TRBJ2-5; the match to TRBD2 covers 7 bases. V shed 6 bases, J shed 1 base, and the junction held 2 bases outside the gene matches. The CDR3 covers 13 residues. From germline, CDR1 is LNHDA and CDR2 SQIVND (reference sequence). CDR3 nucleotide sequence: TGTGCCAGTAGCCCTAGCGGCCAAGAGACCCAGTACTTC. Translated, it gives CASSPSGQETQYF.

About this clonotype itself: Possible read error: a much larger clone is one base away. The chain combines TRBV7-3 with TRBJ2-1; D is possibly TRBD2 (6 bases). The CDR3 has 14 residues. Germline values: CDR1 SGHTA, CDR2 FQGTGA. With 5 bases removed from V and 13 bases from J, the gap between germline ends came to 21 bases. Written as DNA, the CDR3 is TGTGCCAGCAGCAACGGTGGGCCGGGGGAGACCCAGTTCTTC. Its translation: CASSNGGPGETQFF.

About this clonotype: With a much larger clone just one base away, this may be a read error. The V and J genes are TRBV10-3 and TRBJ2-7; D gene unclear. The CDR3 is made up of 12 amino acids. V was clipped by 2 bases and J by 3 bases, with 5 bases between them. The germline gives CDR1 ENHRY, CDR2 SYGVKD. The DNA for the CDR3 is TGTGCCATCAGTGAGGACGGCTACGAGCAGTACTTC. Translating it yields CAISEDGYEQYF.

A word on this clonotype: This sequence may be a read error, since a much larger clone differs from it by one base. The chain has TRBV30 and TRBJ2-1; 10 nucleotides line up with TRBD2. Germline V gene data show CDR1 as GTSNPN and CDR2 as SVGIG (reference sequence). CDR3 size: 15 residues. The CDR3: CAWARAGGQYSEQFF. The CDR3 DNA reads TGTGCCTGGGCGCGAGCGGGGGGGCAGTACAGTGAGCAGTTCTTC.

Ten or more counts support this clonotype. This chain links TRBV3-1 with TRBJ2-5; D might be TRBD2 (7 bases). This CDR3 comprises 15 residues. Trimming took 7 bases from V and 4 from J, leaving 19 bases between them. The germline CDR1 and CDR2 sequences are LGHDT and YNNKEL (reference sequence). For the CDR3, the DNA is TGTGCCAGCACCCCTGCGGGGGCGTCGGGAGAGACCCAGTACTTC. Translation gives CASTPAGASGETQYF.

The J gene is TRBJ2-1, the V gene TRBV7-7; 16 nucleotides match TRBD2. With V trimmed by 5 bases and J by 9 bases, 10 bases remained unmatched. CDR3 size: 17 residues. CDR1 is SSHAT and CDR2 is FNYEAQ in the germline V gene (reference sequence). DNA of the CDR3: TGTGCCAGCAGCCCCGGGACTAGCGGGGGGGCCGGGGTTGAGCAGTTCTTC. This encodes CASSPGTSGGAGVEQFF.

CDR3 bases: TGTGCCAGCAGCAGGGATGGCAGGGATGAGCAGTTCTTC. The encoded protein is CASSRDGRDEQFF. The rearrangement joins TRBV6-4 to TRBJ2-1; possible D gene TRBD1, 5 bases. V was pared by 6 bases and J by 8 bases, with 14 bases between. The CDR3 is 13 residues long. Germline CDR1 MRHNA, CDR2 SNTAGT.

The V gene is TRBV12-3 or TRBV12-4, the J gene TRBJ2-3; D unclear. The CDR3 has 12 residues. With 0 bases removed from V and 15 bases from J, the gap between germline ends came to 13 bases. The CDR3 is CASSLADLMQYF. The CDR3, as DNA: TGTGCCAGCAGTTTAGCAGACCTTATGCAATATTTT.